The 2 T cell receptor beta chains presented below share a single source sample, sequenced in a study of cytomegalovirus exposure and HLA in healthy donors. Data came from immunoSEQ multiplex PCR; TCRdb stores just in-frame clones and leaves some out. The table lists approximately 210,000 clones, about 86% of them singletons, with 2.9% in the top ten. The sample comprised PBMCs. All receptors derive from a woman under 30 in good health and CMV-seronegative.

The rearrangement links TRBV5-1 to TRBJ1-1; D call uncertain. V was clipped by 0 bases and J by 5 bases, with 11 bases between them. CDR3 length: 14 residues. The germline CDR1 and CDR2 sequences are SGHRS and YFSETQ. The CDR3 sequence: CASSLGGSGTEAFF. Written as DNA, the CDR3 is TGCGCCAGCAGCTTGGGAGGGTCGGGGACTGAAGCTTTCTTT.

This chain uses TRBV9 with TRBJ2-2; D is unresolved. CDR1 is SGDLS, CDR2 YYNGEE, per germline. The CDR3 contains 11 residues. V gave up 0 bases and J gave up 9 bases, with 3 bases separating them. CDR3 DNA: TGTGCCAGCAGCGTAGATAGGGAGCTGTTTTTT. This sequence encodes CASSVDRELFF.